The clone carrying this T cell receptor beta chain was seen ten or more times. The data derive from a study of T cells in Graves' hyperthyroidism and ophthalmopathy. Recently diagnosed hyperthyroidism of less than 2 months' duration affected patients aged 18 to 65. Lactation, pregnancy, other autoimmune disease or uncontrolled infection excluded patients. Researchers amplified the TCR beta CDR3 regions from RNA transcripts. TCR CDR3 underwent first-round RT-PCR with the HTBI primer set. A single record per CDR3 protein comes from TCRdb applying MiXCR to the multiplex PCR reads. Here the sample spans 350,000 or so distinct CDR3 sequences, 18% being singletons. Trimming removed 5 bases from V and 0 bases from J; junction bases left unmatched: 12. The CDR3 sequence is 18 residues long. Germline CDR1 MNHNS, CDR2 SASEGT.

The TCR was taken from a woman between 50 and 59 years old with Graves' hyperthyroidism. Sequencing was performed on blood. V gene TRBV6-1 combines with J gene TRBJ2-7; the match to TRBD2 covers 11 bases. The CDR3 DNA reads as TGTGCCAGCAGTAAGCCGGGACTAGCGGCCGGGTCCTCCTACGAGCAGTACTTC. Residues: CASSKPGLAAGSSYEQYF.